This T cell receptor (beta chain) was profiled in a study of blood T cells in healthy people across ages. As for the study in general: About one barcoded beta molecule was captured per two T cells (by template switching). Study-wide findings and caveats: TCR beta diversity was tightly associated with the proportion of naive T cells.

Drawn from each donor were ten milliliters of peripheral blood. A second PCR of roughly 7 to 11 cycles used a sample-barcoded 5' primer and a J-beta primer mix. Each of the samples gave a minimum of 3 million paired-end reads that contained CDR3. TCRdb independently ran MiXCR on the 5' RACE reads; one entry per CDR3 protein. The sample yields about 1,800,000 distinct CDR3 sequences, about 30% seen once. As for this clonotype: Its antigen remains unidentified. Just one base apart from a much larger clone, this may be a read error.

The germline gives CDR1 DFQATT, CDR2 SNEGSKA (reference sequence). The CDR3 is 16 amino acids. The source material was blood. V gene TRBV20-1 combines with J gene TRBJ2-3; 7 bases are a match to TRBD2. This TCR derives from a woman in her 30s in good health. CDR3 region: CSARDPREGTQDTRYF. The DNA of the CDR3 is TGCAGTGCTAGAGATCCGAGGGAGGGCACACAAGATACGCGGTATTTT.